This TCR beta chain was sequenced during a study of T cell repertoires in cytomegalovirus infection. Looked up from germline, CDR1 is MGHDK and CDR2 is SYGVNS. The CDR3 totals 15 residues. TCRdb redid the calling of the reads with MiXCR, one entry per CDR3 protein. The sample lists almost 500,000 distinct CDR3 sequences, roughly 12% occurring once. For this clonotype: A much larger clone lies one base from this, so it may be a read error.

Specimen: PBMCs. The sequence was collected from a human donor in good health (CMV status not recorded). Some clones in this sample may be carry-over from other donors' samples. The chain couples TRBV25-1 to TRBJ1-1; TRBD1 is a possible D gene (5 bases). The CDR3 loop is CASSESRAGNTGAFF. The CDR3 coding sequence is TGTGCCAGCAGTGAATCTAGGGCAGGGAACACTGGAGCTTTCTTT.